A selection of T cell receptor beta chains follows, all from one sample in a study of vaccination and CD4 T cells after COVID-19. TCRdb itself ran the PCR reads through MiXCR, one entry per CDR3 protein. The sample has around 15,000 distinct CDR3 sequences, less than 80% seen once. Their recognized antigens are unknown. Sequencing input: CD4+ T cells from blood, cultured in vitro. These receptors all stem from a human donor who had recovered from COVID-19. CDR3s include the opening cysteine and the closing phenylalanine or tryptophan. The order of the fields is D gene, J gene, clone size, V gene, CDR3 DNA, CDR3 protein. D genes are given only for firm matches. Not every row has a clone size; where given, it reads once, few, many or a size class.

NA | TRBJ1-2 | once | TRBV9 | TGTGCCAGCAGCATCGGACGGAACTATGGCTACACCTTC | CASSIGRNYGYTF
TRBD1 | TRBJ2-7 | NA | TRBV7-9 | TGTGCCAGCAGCAAGCTGGACAGGCAAGGGGGCGAGCAGTACTTC | CASSKLDRQGGEQYF
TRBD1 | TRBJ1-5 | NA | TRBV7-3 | TGTGCCAGCAGCCCCCAGGGGGGTCAGCCCCAGCATTTT | CASSPQGGQPQHF
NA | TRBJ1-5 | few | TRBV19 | TGTGCCAGTAGTATCTCCAGGGTCAATCAGCCCCAGCATTTT | CASSISRVNQPQHF
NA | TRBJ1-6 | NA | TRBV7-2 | TGTGCCAGCAGCTTATGGGACTCAGCGAGCTCCTATAATTCACCCCTCCACTTT | CASSLWDSASSYNSPLHF
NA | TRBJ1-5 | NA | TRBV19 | TGTGCCAGTGGGGAGGTGCCCCAGCATTTT | CASGEVPQHF
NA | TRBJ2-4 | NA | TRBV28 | TGTGCCAGCAGTTTGGAGCAAAACATTCAGTACTTC | CASSLEQNIQYF
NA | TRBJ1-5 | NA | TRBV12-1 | TGTGCCAGCAGCTTTGCAGCCAGGGGGCACAATCAGCCCCAGCATTTT | CASSFAARGHNQPQHF
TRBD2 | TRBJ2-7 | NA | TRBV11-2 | TGCGCCAGCAGCCAAGAAAGGGGTAGCGGGAGCTCCTACGAGCAGTACTTC | CASSQERGSGSSYEQYF
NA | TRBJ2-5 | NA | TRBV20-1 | TGCAGTGCTAGAACAGGTGCTAGCCAAGAGACCCAGTACTTC | CSARTGASQETQYF
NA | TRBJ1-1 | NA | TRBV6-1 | TGTGCCAGCAAACTTGACGGCCGAGGGGCTGAAGCTTTCTTT | CASKLDGRGAEAFF
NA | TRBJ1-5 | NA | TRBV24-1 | TGTGCCACCAGTGATCCGTCAGCGGGCAATCAGCCCCAGCATTTT | CATSDPSAGNQPQHF
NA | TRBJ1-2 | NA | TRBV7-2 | TGTGCCAGCAGCCCTGGGATAGGGCACAACTATGGCTACACCTTC | CASSPGIGHNYGYTF
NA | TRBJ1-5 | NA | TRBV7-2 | TGTGCCAGCAGCTTAGCGCTTGGCGGCAGCCAGCCCCAGCATTTT | CASSLALGGSQPQHF
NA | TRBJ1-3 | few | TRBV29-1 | TGCAGCGTTGACAGGTTAAGGCCTGGAAACACCATATATTTT | CSVDRLRPGNTIYF
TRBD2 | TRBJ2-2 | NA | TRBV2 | TGTGCCAGCAGGACATCCGGGACAGGGTTAGCGGGAGGGCACGCCGGGGAGCTGTTTTTT | CASRTSGTGLAGGHAGELFF
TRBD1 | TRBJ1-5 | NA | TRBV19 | TGTGCCAGTAGTTCCGGGACAGGGGGTTCGCCCCAGCATTTT | CASSSGTGGSPQHF
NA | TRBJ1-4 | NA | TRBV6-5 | TGTGCCAGCAGTTACACGGATGGACGGGAAAAACTGTTTTTT | CASSYTDGREKLFF
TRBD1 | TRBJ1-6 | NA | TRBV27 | TGTGCCAGCAGTTCGACAGGGGGCCTCTATAATTCACCCCTCCACTTT | CASSSTGGLYNSPLHF
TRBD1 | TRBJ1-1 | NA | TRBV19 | TGTGCCAGTAGTACGCGACAGGGCCGGGGTTGGGGCACTGAAGCTTTCTTT | CASSTRQGRGWGTEAFF
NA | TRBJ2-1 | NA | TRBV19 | TGTGCCAGTAGTATTGGGGGAGGGGGAAATGAGCAGTTCTTC | CASSIGGGGNEQFF
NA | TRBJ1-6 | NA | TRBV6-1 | TGTGCCAGCAGACTCGAAGACAGGCTAAATTCACCCCTCCACTTT | CASRLEDRLNSPLHF
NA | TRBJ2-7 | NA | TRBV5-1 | TGCGCCAGCAGCTTGGAGGGCCGGGTCTCCTACGAGCAGTACTTC | CASSLEGRVSYEQYF
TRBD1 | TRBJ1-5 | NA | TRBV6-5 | TGTGCCAGCAGTTCCACAGGGGGATGGAGCAATCAGCCCCAGCATTTT | CASSSTGGWSNQPQHF
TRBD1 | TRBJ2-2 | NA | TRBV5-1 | TGCGCCAGCAGCTTCGGGCCACAGGGGGAAGCCGGGGAGCTGTTTTTT | CASSFGPQGEAGELFF
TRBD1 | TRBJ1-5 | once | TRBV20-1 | TGCAGTGCTAGGGGGACAGGGTGGCGGAACAATCAGCTCCAGCATTTT | CSARGTGWRNNQLQHF
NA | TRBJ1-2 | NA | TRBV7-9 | TGTGCCAGCAGCGGGGAGGGCTATGGCTACACCTTC | CASSGEGYGYTF
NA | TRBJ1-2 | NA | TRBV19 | TGTGCCAGTAGTATACCGGGAGCCCAATTCGTTGGCTACACCTTC | CASSIPGAQFVGYTF
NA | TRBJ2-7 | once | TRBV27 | TGTGCCAGCAGAGGACAGTTCTCCTACGAGCAGTACTTC | CASRGQFSYEQYF
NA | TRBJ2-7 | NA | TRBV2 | TGTGCCAGCAAAGTAGGCCCCTCGGAGCAGTACTTC | CASKVGPSEQYF
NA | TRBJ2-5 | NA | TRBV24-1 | TGTGCCACCAGTCACCCGGGCGCCTTCCAAGAGACCCAGTACTTC | CATSHPGAFQETQYF
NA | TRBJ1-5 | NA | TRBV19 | TGTGCCAGTAGGGGACAATATAGCAATCAGCCCCAGCATTTT | CASRGQYSNQPQHF
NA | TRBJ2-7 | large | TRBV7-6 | TGTGCCAGCAGCTTAGCAAGCCACCCTCAAAGCTCCTACGAGCAGTACTTC | CASSLASHPQSSYEQYF
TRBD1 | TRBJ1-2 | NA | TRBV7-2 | TGTGCCAGCAGCATCCCCCAGGGGGAGGGCTACACCTTC | CASSIPQGEGYTF
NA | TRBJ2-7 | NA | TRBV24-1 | TGTGCCACCAGTGCCTGGGGGTACGAGCAGTACTTC | CATSAWGYEQYF
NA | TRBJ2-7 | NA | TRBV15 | TGTGCCACCAGCAGAGATCTTAACAGGGTTCACGAGCAGTACTTC | CATSRDLNRVHEQYF
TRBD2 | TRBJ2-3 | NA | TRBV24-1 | TGTGCCACCAGTGATTTGCCAGCGGGGGCAGATACGCAGTATTTT | CATSDLPAGADTQYF
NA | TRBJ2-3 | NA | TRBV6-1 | TGTGCCAGCAGAGTTTACACAGATACGCAGTATTTT | CASRVYTDTQYF
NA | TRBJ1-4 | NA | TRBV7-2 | TGTGCCAGCAGCTTTGGGCAGGCTAATGAAAAACTGTTTTTT | CASSFGQANEKLFF
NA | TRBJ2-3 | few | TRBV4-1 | TGCGCCAGCAGCCGGCTAATGGGGCAGGTTCGCACAGATACGCAGTATTTT | CASSRLMGQVRTDTQYF
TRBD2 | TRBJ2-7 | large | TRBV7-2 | TGTGCCAGCAGCTTAGCGCGGGGGGTATCGGGAGAGCAGTACTTC | CASSLARGVSGEQYF
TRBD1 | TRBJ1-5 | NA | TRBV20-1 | TGCAGTGCCTCGACAGGGAAGATGGAACAGCCCCAGCATTTT | CSASTGKMEQPQHF
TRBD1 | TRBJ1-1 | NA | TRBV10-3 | TGTGCCATCAGTGACCTGGGACAGGGAAGTGAAGCTTTCTTT | CAISDLGQGSEAFF
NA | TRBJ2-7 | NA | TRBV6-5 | TGTGCCAGCAGTTACCGGGCAGGACGAGGGTACGAGCAGTACTTC | CASSYRAGRGYEQYF
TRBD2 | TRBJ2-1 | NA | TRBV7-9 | TGTGCCAGCAGACCCGGAACTAGCGGCTACAATGAGCAGTTCTTC | CASRPGTSGYNEQFF
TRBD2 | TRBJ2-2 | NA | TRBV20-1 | TGCAGTGTCCGTAGCGGGAGGGCCCCCACCGGGGAGCTGTTTTTT | CSVRSGRAPTGELFF
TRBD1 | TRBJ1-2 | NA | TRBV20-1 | TGCAGTGCAAGGGACAGCCCCTATGGCTACACCTTC | CSARDSPYGYTF
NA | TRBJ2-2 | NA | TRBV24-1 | TGTGCCACCCGCAAAGAAGGGGACGGGGAGCTGTTTTTT | CATRKEGDGELFF
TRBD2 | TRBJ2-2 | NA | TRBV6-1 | TGTGCCAGCAGTGACCCTAGCGGGATCTCGAACACCGGGGAGCTGTTTTTT | CASSDPSGISNTGELFF
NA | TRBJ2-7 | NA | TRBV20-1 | TGCAGTGCTAACTACGAACGAGGCGAGCAGTACTTC | CSANYERGEQYF
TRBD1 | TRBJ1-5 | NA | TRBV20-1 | TGCAGTGCTAAGGACAGGGGGCCATTAAATAGCAATCAGCCCCAGCATTTT | CSAKDRGPLNSNQPQHF
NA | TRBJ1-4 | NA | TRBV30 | TGTGCCTGGAGCCGGGGGAGGTTTAAGGAAAAACTGTTTTTT | CAWSRGRFKEKLFF
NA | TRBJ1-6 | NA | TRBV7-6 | TGTGCCAGCAGTCACAAGGGCGGTCAGTCACCCCTCCACTTT | CASSHKGGQSPLHF
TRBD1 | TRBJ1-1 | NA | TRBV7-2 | TGTGCCAGCAGCTCACAGGGGGGGAACACTGAAGCTTTCTTT | CASSSQGGNTEAFF
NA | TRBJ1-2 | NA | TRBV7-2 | TGTGCCAGCAGCTTAGGGGGCAGGGCTAACTATGGCTACACCTTC | CASSLGGRANYGYTF
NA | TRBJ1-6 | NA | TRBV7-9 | TGTGCCAGCAGCTTTGGGGCCAACATACCGGGATCCTATAATTCACCCCTCCACTTT | CASSFGANIPGSYNSPLHF
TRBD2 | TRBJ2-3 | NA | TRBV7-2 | TGTGCCAGCAGCTCCGGACTAGCGGGAGGGAACACGCAGTATTTT | CASSSGLAGGNTQYF